This T cell receptor (beta chain) was obtained from a study of T and B cells in COVID-19 patients (TCRdb year 2020). The study in broad terms: Using TRB and IGH repertoire sequencing of peripheral blood, the study characterized adaptive immunity in COVID-19 patients who had active infection or had recovered. The recovered cohort included some 18 patients who contributed about 21 samples, and most of those patients had mild to moderate COVID-19 that was managed on an outpatient basis. The recovered cohort had a median age of roughly 30 years, compared with approximately 70 years in the active-infection cohort. Critical illness requiring mechanical ventilation or ECMO was present in about 65% of the roughly 20 patients in the active-infection cohort. Comorbidities linked to unfavorable COVID-19 outcome were present in nine tenths of the roughly 20 patients in the active-infection cohort. Over 8 million TCR sequences were analysed from a TCR and BCR sequence repository that comprised fewer than 45 patients and roughly 74 time points. Two patients belonged to both the recovered and active cohorts because samples were available from active disease and after recovery. An age-matched reference group of approximately 39 healthy donors negative for COVID-19 antibodies served as the comparison for repertoire analyses. As many as 9 follow-up blood samples were collected from each patient, and in some individuals these samples spanned different disease stages.

What the study reported, not specific to this receptor: Specific T cell subsets (CD4+/Treg/CD8+) and sorted SARS-CoV-2-responsive or tetramer+ T cells had not yet been sequenced, with those experiments still ongoing. Few blood samples were available from mildly ill patients while symptoms were present, and early samples from severe cases were likewise scarce. The reported TCR clusters were stated to require prospective validation before clinical use. The size of the cohort was considered insufficient for assessing HLA contributions to COVID-19 susceptibility or severity. A total of 2,000 to 2,500 TCR clusters were exclusive to the recovered cohort, and 31 of those clusters were low-pGen clusters. During active COVID-19 the TRB repertoires were highly clonal, but at recovery diversity and richness rose above the levels seen in healthy donors. TRBV/TRBJ gene usage was reported as strongly skewed in patients with COVID-19.

This clonotype is categorized as medium-sized (0.01 to 0.1%). Its antigen remains undetermined. Per-nucleotide qualities are absent, and no much larger clonotype sits a single base away. The CDR3 goes from the cysteine to the phenylalanine over 13 residues. The kept DNA is CDR3 alone, 39 bases in frame from the first base. The germline V gene (reference sequence) specifies LNHDA as CDR1 and SQIVND as CDR2. V and J lose 7 bases and 5 bases, and a span of 14 bases separates them. Sequenced on an Illumina MiSeq. Multiplex PCR with BIOMED2 TRB-A/B primer pools was used to amplify TRB rearrangements. Illumina-compatible adapters and 7-nucleotide sample barcodes were attached to the amplicons through two consecutive PCRs. Phusion HS II polymerase was used for all library PCRs. The amplicons were purified from gel with the NucleoSpin Gel and PCR Clean-up kit, measured on Qubit, and then pooled at 4 nM. The quality of the amplicon pool was checked on an Agilent 2100 Bioanalyzer prior to Illumina next-generation sequencing. On the study's bioinformatics: Annotation of TRB rearrangements was performed with MiXCR 3.0.8 using the default MiXCR reference library. Sequences with fewer than 2 reads and non-productive reads were filtered out, and every unique CDR3 nucleotide sequence was treated as a single clone. R 3.5.1 was used to calculate clonality, diversity, richness and V-J gene usage. GLIPH2 was used for TCR clustering by CDR3 similarity, and generation probabilities were calculated by OLGA. Only GLIPH2 clusters containing at least four unique TCR clonotypes present in at least three individuals were kept. TCRdb redid the processing of the public reads, applying fastp at Q25 and MiXCR, and retained in-frame beta chains. A single entry per CDR3 protein holds the most common genes and DNA from its merged rows. Clone size and V and J calls follow TCRdb, not the original study. For this sample the table gives 8,500 to 10,000 distinct CDR3 sequences, of which roughly 31% were detected only once. Jointly, the top ten make up about 20% of the sample.

TRB repertoires were amplified from roughly 250-500 ng of genomic DNA extracted from blood. Here the chain combines TRBV19 and TRBJ1-1; the D gene is perhaps TRBD1, from 6 matching bases. The source is a human donor who had recovered from COVID-19. Specimen: blood. The sequence in DNA is TGTGCCAGTACCGAGACCAGGGGTACTGAAGCTTTCTTT. Its translation reads: CASTETRGTEAFF.